This passage covers 20 T cell receptor beta chains from one sample sequenced in a study of blood T cells in healthy people across ages. A sample-barcoded 5' primer and a J-beta primer mix were used in a second PCR of about 7 to 12 cycles. TCRdb processed the 5' RACE reads anew with MiXCR; each CDR3 protein has one entry. The sample carries 1.5 million to 2 million distinct CDR3 sequences, approximately 28% recorded once. The sample comprised blood. These receptors originate from a woman aged 25 to 39 in good health.

The genes are TRBV18 and TRBJ2-1; the D is unclear. Deletions cut 2 bases from V and 2 bases from J, with 10 bases between. CDR3 length: 15 residues. Germline CDR1 reads KGHSH; CDR2 reads LQKENI. The CDR3 bases are TGTGCCAGCTCACCAAGTTCGGCGGCCTACAATGAGCAGTTCTTC. Its protein product is CASSPSSAAYNEQFF.

In this sample, this clonotype turned up many times. The V and J genes are TRBV7-6 and TRBJ1-2, with D possibly matching TRBD1 (5 bases). Germline values: CDR1 SGHVS, CDR2 FNYEAQ. This CDR3 is built from 13 residues. The V and J ends lost 3 bases and 8 bases respectively, with 13 bases between them. The chain's CDR3 is CASSLTATEGYTF. CDR3 bases: TGTGCCAGCAGCTTGACAGCGACGGAAGGCTACACCTTC.

CDR3 in DNA: TGTGCCAGCAGCACCCGACCCCCGGGGGGAGGAGAGCAGTTCTTC. Protein sequence: CASSTRPPGGGEQFF. The chain employs TRBV11-2 and TRBJ2-1, with 7 positions matching TRBD2. The length of the CDR3 is 15 residues. The germline V gene has CDR1 SGHAT and CDR2 FQNNGV. Losses at the gene ends were 5 bases for V and 10 bases for J; bases not matched to a gene: 14.

Comment on this clonotype: At one boundary the junction diverges from the germline segment, which might be a read error. The chain carries TRBV7-9 and TRBJ2-1, with D tentatively TRBD1 or TRBD2 (5 bases each). Germline CDR1 reads SEHNR; CDR2 reads FQNEAQ (reference sequence). The CDR3 has 14 amino acids. CDR3 coding DNA: TGTTCCAGCAGCCTGGGACCTACCGACAATGAGCTGTTCTTC. It specifies CSSSLGPTDNELFF.

This clonotype occurred many times. The chain combines TRBV29-1 with TRBJ2-7; 11 nucleotides line up with TRBD1. Germline assignment: CDR1 SQVTM and CDR2 ANQGSEA. The CDR3 has 13 residues. V dropped 7 bases and J dropped 2; count of bases not matched to a gene: 4. The CDR3 protein is CSAGQGAPYEQYF. CDR3 DNA sequence: TGCAGCGCTGGACAGGGGGCCCCCTACGAGCAGTACTTC.

The chain joins TRBV7-9 to TRBJ2-1; D may be TRBD1 (6 bases). The germline V and J ends were trimmed by 5 bases and 9 bases, with 17 bases remaining between them. This CDR3 is built from 14 residues. Looked up from germline, CDR1 is SEHNR and CDR2 is FQNEAQ (reference sequence). The CDR3 is CASSGDKKLTEQFF. CDR3 DNA: TGTGCCAGCAGCGGGGACAAGAAGCTGACTGAGCAGTTCTTC.

This clonotype appeared a few times. V usage is TRBV6-2 or TRBV6-3 and J usage is TRBJ2-5, with TRBD2 identical over 13 bases. The germline CDR1 and CDR2 sequences are MNHEY and SVGEGT. V gave up 7 bases and J gave up 3 bases; unmatched junction bases: 14. CDR3 length: 18 amino acids. The CDR3 DNA follows: TGTGCCAGCACCTATGCAGTTCCGGGACTAGCGGGAAAAGAGACCCAGTACTTC. This sequence encodes CASTYAVPGLAGKETQYF.

The chain links TRBV5-5 to TRBJ1-1; D is perhaps TRBD1 (6 bases). This CDR3 comprises 14 residues. Germline CDR1 is SGHKS and CDR2 is YYEKEE (reference sequence). The ends were cut back, 0 bases at V and 5 bases at J, with 11 bases in the middle. CDR3 sequence reads: CASSLVPGATEAFF. CDR3 nucleotide sequence: TGTGCCAGCAGCTTGGTTCCGGGGGCGACTGAAGCTTTCTTT.

J is TRBJ2-1 and V is TRBV4-1; D not resolved. The CDR3 runs to 17 residues. Looked up from germline, CDR1 is MGHRA and CDR2 is YSYEKL. Trimming shortened V by 0 bases and J by 1 base, and 13 bases separated the two germline ends. CDR3 sequence (DNA): TGCGCCAGCAGCCAAGATCCGGGCGTGAAGTCCTACAATGAGCAGTTCTTC. Protein: CASSQDPGVKSYNEQFF.

The CDR3, as DNA: TGTGCCAGCAGCCAAGATAGTGGGGTATCTGGCTACACCTTC. Amino acids: CASSQDSGVSGYTF. The V call is TRBV3-1, the J call TRBJ1-2; no reliable D call. Germline-derived CDR1 and CDR2 are LGHDT and YNNKEL (reference sequence). The CDR3 covers 14 residues. V lost 0 bases, J lost 7 bases, and 12 bases lay in between.

Only a few counts were recorded for this clonotype. This rearrangement joins TRBV5-1 to TRBJ1-6, with D perhaps matching TRBD1 (5 bases). Deletions cut 0 bases from V and 8 bases from J, with 12 bases between. The CDR3 extends over 15 amino acids. CDR1 and CDR2 (germline): SGHRS, YFSETQ. The CDR3 DNA reads TGCGCCAGCAGCTTGGCCGGCAGGGATTATTCACCCCTCCACTTT. It is translated as CASSLAGRDYSPLHF.

This clonotype was recorded a few times. This chain joins TRBV6-1 and TRBJ2-1, with TRBD2 matching 8 bases. Germline assignment: CDR1 MNHNS and CDR2 SASEGT. With V trimmed by 2 bases and J by 8 bases, 8 bases remained unmatched. The CDR3 runs 15 residues. CDR3 in DNA: TGTGCCAGCAGTGAAACCGGGACTAGGACCTATGAGCAGTTCTTC. This gives the protein CASSETGTRTYEQFF.

The V and J genes are TRBV28 and TRBJ1-4; 7 nucleotides align to TRBD1. The CDR3 length is 13 residues. Germline trimming cut 8 bases from V and 7 bases from J; bases unmatched to any gene: 7. Germline V gene lookup returns CDR1 MDHEN and CDR2 SYDVKM. The CDR3, as DNA: TGTGCCAGCTTCGACAGGGAGCTTGAAAAACTGTTTTTT. It encodes CASFDRELEKLFF.

This rearrangement joins TRBV6-5 to TRBJ2-5, with D maybe TRBD1 (6 bases). Germline-derived CDR1 and CDR2 are MNHEY and SVGAGI. The CDR3 has 15 amino acids. The V end was cut by 2 bases, the J end by 11 bases, with 21 bases between. The CDR3 loop reads CASSYTVGGARFQYF. In DNA form, the CDR3 reads TGTGCCAGCAGTTACACTGTTGGGGGCGCCAGGTTTCAGTACTTC.

This chain connects TRBV6-2 or TRBV6-3 to TRBJ2-1; 10 nucleotides align to TRBD2. The CDR3 covers 15 residues. CDR1 is MNHEY, CDR2 SVGEGT, per germline. The junction had 3 bases not matched to a gene; V was cut back by 2 bases and J by 5 bases. In DNA, the CDR3 is TGTGCCAGCAGTTACAGCGGGAGGGCCAACAATGAGCAGTTCTTC. This encodes CASSYSGRANNEQFF.

The chain recombines TRBV5-1 with TRBJ1-2; 9 bases match TRBD1. Germline CDR1 SGHRS, CDR2 YFSETQ. This CDR3 is 14 amino acids long. After removal of 1 base from V and 3 bases from J, the junction contained 1 base not matched to a gene. The CDR3 here is CASSLRQGDYGYTF. The CDR3 bases are TGCGCCAGCAGCTTGCGACAGGGGGACTATGGCTACACCTTC.

Only a few counts were recorded for this clonotype. The rearrangement uses TRBV7-9 and TRBJ2-5, with 9 nucleotides matching TRBD2. CDR1 SEHNR and CDR2 FQNEAQ come from the germline V gene (reference sequence). The CDR3 sequence is 15 residues long. With 6 bases clipped from V and 5 bases from J, the junction kept 10 bases outside the gene matches. The CDR3 spells CASSERTSAPETQYF. The CDR3 bases are TGTGCCAGCAGTGAGAGGACTAGCGCCCCCGAGACCCAGTACTTC. Together with reference TRBV7-9 and TRBJ2-5, the CDR3 gives the full variable domain: DTGVSQNPRHKITKRGQNVTFRCDPISEHNRLYWYRQTLGQGPEFLTYFQNEAQLEKSRLLSDRFSAERPKGSFSTLEIQRTEQGDSAMYLCASSERTSAPETQYFGPGTRLLVL.

The V gene is TRBV5-1, the J gene TRBJ2-1, with D possibly TRBD2 on 6 matching bases. CDR3 length equals 12 residues. Trimming pared 0 bases from V and 15 bases from J, leaving 13 bases between. The germline gives CDR1 SGHRS, CDR2 YFSETQ. The CDR3 DNA is TGCGCCAGCAGCTTGGGGGACTCGAAGCCGTTCTTC. This sequence encodes CASSLGDSKPFF.

This clonotype was observed many times. The J gene is TRBJ2-5, the V gene TRBV4-1, with D possibly TRBD2 on 6 matching bases. This CDR3 contains 17 residues. Germline CDR1 reads MGHRA; CDR2 reads YSYEKL. The V gene lost 1 base and the J gene lost 1 base, with 16 bases spanning the gap. The CDR3 DNA sequence: TGCGCCAGCAGCCAAGGGGGAACTAGCCAACCCCAAGAGACCCAGTACTTC. This gives the protein CASSQGGTSQPQETQYF.

This clonotype turned up a few times. This chain uses TRBV30 with TRBJ1-2; D is ambiguous. The CDR3 runs to 13 residues. Trimming stripped 4 bases from V and 2 bases from J, with 11 bases between. Germline lookup yields CDR1 GTSNPN and CDR2 SVGIG (reference sequence). CDR3 DNA: TGTGCCTGGACCGGACTCAACAACTATGGCTACACCTTC. It yields the protein CAWTGLNNYGYTF.